This passage covers 32 T cell receptor beta chains from one sample sequenced in a study of blood T cell repertoires in COVID-19. TCRdb's copy holds only in-frame clones and misses some; the assay was immunoSEQ multiplex PCR. The sample lists tens of thousands of clones; 89% were seen once. Material: peripheral blood. The receptors stem from a woman between 70 and 85 years old with acute or convalescent COVID-19.

The chain employs TRBV2 and TRBJ2-2, with TRBD1 identical over 8 bases. V was pared by 6 bases and J by 2 bases, with 5 bases of the junction left unmatched. This CDR3 contains 15 residues. In germline, CDR1 is SNHLY, CDR2 FYNNEI. Here the CDR3 reads CASSRTGTNTGELFF. The CDR3 nucleotides read TGTGCCAGCAGCCGGACAGGGACCAACACCGGGGAGCTGTTTTTT.

The rearrangement uses TRBV5-1 and TRBJ1-1, with no clear D. Trimming removed 3 bases at V and 6 bases at J, with 15 bases between. Germline V gene data show CDR1 as SGHRS and CDR2 as YFSETQ. This CDR3 comprises 14 residues. Here the CDR3 DNA reads TGCGCCAGCAGCTCCAACACGGGAGGCCCTGAAGCTTTCTTT. Translation: CASSSNTGGPEAFF.

The chain carries TRBV5-4 and TRBJ1-4; TRBD1 agrees at 7 bases. Germline CDR1 is SGHNT and CDR2 is YYREEE (reference sequence). The V and J ends lost 9 bases and 5 bases, in that order; junction bases with no gene match: 10. The CDR3 spans 14 residues. CDR3 amino acids: CATSRQGRNEKLFF. CDR3 in DNA: TGTGCCACAAGTCGACAGGGAAGGAATGAAAAACTGTTTTTT.

The rearrangement uses TRBV24-1 and TRBJ2-1, with 10 bases fitting TRBD1. The CDR3 is 15 amino acids. The V and J ends lost 0 bases and 8 bases, in that order; junction bases with no gene match: 3. Germline V gene sequence: CDR1 KGHDR, CDR2 SFDVKD. Here the CDR3 DNA reads TGTGCCACCAGTGATTTGGGGACAGGGGAGCATGAGCAGTTCTTC. Its protein product is CATSDLGTGEHEQFF.

The genes are TRBV19 and TRBJ2-6; D is undetermined. Germline V CDR1 and CDR2: LNHDA, SQIVND (reference sequence). V was clipped by 0 bases and J by 2 bases, with 11 bases between them. This CDR3 is built from 17 residues. The DNA of the CDR3 is TGTGCCAGTAGTATAGATGTAACGGTTGCTGGGGCCAACGTCCTGACTTTC. Amino acids: CASSIDVTVAGANVLTF.

The gene calls are TRBV9 and TRBJ2-7; 8 bases map to TRBD2. V was clipped by 0 bases and J by 4 bases; unmatched bases: 6. CDR3 length: 15 amino acids. Germline loops: CDR1 SGDLS, CDR2 YYNGEE. CDR3 in amino acids: CASSVGNSGVYEQYF. DNA of the CDR3: TGTGCCAGCAGCGTAGGTAATAGCGGGGTTTACGAGCAGTACTTC.

This chain links TRBV5-1 with TRBJ1-1; possible D gene TRBD1, 5 bases. This CDR3 contains 16 residues. Deletions cut 0 bases from V and 2 bases from J, with 14 bases between. Germline loops: CDR1 SGHRS, CDR2 YFSETQ. CDR3 DNA sequence: TGCGCCAGCAGCTTGGCCCTAACGACAGATAACACTGAAGCTTTCTTT. Translated, it gives CASSLALTTDNTEAFF.

This clone showed up just a few times. The genes are TRBV19 and TRBJ2-2, with D uncertain. Trimming stripped 1 base from V and 1 base from J, with 4 bases between. Germline lookup yields CDR1 LNHDA and CDR2 SQIVND (reference sequence). This CDR3 is built from 14 residues. The CDR3 DNA reads TGTGCCAGTAGTATAGCCAGGAACACCGGGGAGCTGTTTTTT. The encoded protein is CASSIARNTGELFF.

The V and J genes are TRBV4-2 and TRBJ1-5; the D is unclear. Germline-derived CDR1 and CDR2 are LGHNA and YNFKEQ. V gave up 0 bases and J gave up 6 bases, with 9 bases separating them. The CDR3 has 14 amino acids. CDR3 nucleotide sequence: TGTGCCAGCAGCCAAGATACCGGGTTTCAGCCCCAGCATTTT. Its translation is CASSQDTGFQPQHF.

V is TRBV5-1 and J is TRBJ2-3, with a weak D call TRBD1 (5 bases). CDR1 is SGHRS and CDR2 is YFSETQ in the germline V gene. Trimming shortened V by 4 bases and J by 4 bases, and 13 bases separated the two germline ends. CDR3 length equals 14 residues. The CDR3 DNA follows: TGCGCCAGCAGCGAATTACAGGAGCCAGATACGCAGTATTTT. Translation gives CASSELQEPDTQYF.

This clone was seen a handful of times. The V and J genes are TRBV6-5 and TRBJ1-5; no clear D. Trimming removed 6 bases from V and 5 bases from J, with 14 bases in between. This CDR3 is 14 amino acids long. Germline V lookup: CDR1 MNHEY, CDR2 SVGAGI. CDR3 residues: CASSRGSSYQPQHF. The DNA for the CDR3 is TGTGCCAGCAGCCGCGGGTCCTCTTATCAGCCCCAGCATTTT.

The chain couples TRBV19 to TRBJ2-7; 9 nucleotides agree with TRBD2. CDR3 size: 15 residues. Germline assignment: CDR1 LNHDA and CDR2 SQIVND (reference sequence). J lost 7 bases, V lost 1 base, and 8 bases had no gene match. CDR3 sequence reads: CASSIVVSGSGEQYF. CDR3 DNA sequence: TGTGCCAGTAGTATAGTAGTTAGCGGGAGTGGAGAGCAGTACTTC.

The V and J genes are TRBV7-9 and TRBJ1-1, with D perhaps matching TRBD1 (5 bases). Trimming cost V 0 bases and J 1 base, with 6 bases left between them. The CDR3 totals 14 residues. CDR1 and CDR2 (germline): SEHNR, FQNEAQ (reference sequence). CDR3 amino acids: CASSLAGGNTEAFF. CDR3 nucleotides: TGTGCCAGCAGCTTAGCGGGGGGGAACACTGAAGCTTTCTTT.

This chain joins TRBV19 and TRBJ1-5; D gene unclear. V gave up 6 bases and J gave up 3 bases, with 18 bases separating them. Germline values: CDR1 LNHDA, CDR2 SQIVND (reference sequence). The CDR3 spans 16 residues. The CDR3: CASSDEGGRNNQPQHF. CDR3 nucleotides: TGTGCCAGTAGCGATGAGGGAGGTAGAAACAATCAGCCCCAGCATTTT.

The chain employs TRBV5-4 and TRBJ2-1, with 9 nucleotides matching TRBD2. CDR3 size: 16 residues. The germline V gene has CDR1 SGHNT and CDR2 YYREEE (reference sequence). The trim removed 4 bases at V and 1 base at J, leaving 6 bases unmatched. The CDR3 region is CASSLLLAGSYNEQFF. The CDR3 DNA follows: TGTGCCAGCAGCCTCCTCCTAGCGGGGTCCTACAATGAGCAGTTCTTC. Full variable domain (remainder filled in from reference TRBV5-4 and TRBJ2-1): ETGVTQSPTHLIKTRGQQVTLRCSSQSGHNTVSWYQQALGQGPQFIFQYYREEENGRGNFPPRFSGLQFPNYSSELNVNALELDDSALYLCASSLLLAGSYNEQFFGPGTRLTVL.

This clone showed up just once. The CDR3 DNA is TGTGCCAGCAGTGAACCCGCGTTAGAGACCCAGTACTTC. As protein: CASSEPALETQYF. The V gene is TRBV2, the J gene TRBJ2-5, with D hard to call. This CDR3 contains 13 residues. Germline CDR1 is SNHLY and CDR2 is FYNNEI. Trimming took 2 bases from V and 4 from J, leaving 8 bases between them.

The V call is TRBV9, the J call TRBJ1-3, with a possible D match to TRBD1 (5 bases). Trimming cost V 3 bases and J 2 bases, with 12 bases left between them. There are 15 residues in the CDR3. Looked up from germline, CDR1 is SGDLS and CDR2 is YYNGEE. The CDR3 bases are TGTGCCAGCAGCGCCGGGACTTCTACTGGAAACACCATATATTTT. Its translation is CASSAGTSTGNTIYF.

The chain recombines TRBV28 with TRBJ1-3; perhaps TRBD1 as D (5 bases). V was cut by 5 bases and J by 0 bases, with 20 bases left in between. This CDR3 region has 18 residues. Germline V gene lookup returns CDR1 MDHEN and CDR2 SYDVKM. The CDR3 is CASSLQLGQVFSGNTIYF. The CDR3 nucleotides are TGTGCCAGCAGTCTCCAACTGGGGCAGGTGTTCTCTGGAAACACCATATATTTT.

This chain connects TRBV7-9 to TRBJ1-1, with 7 bases that match TRBD1. This CDR3 is built from 16 residues. Germline lookup yields CDR1 SEHNR and CDR2 FQNEAQ (reference sequence). V gave up 0 bases and J gave up 1 base; unmatched junction bases: 5. The CDR3: CASSLAQGYTNTEAFF. The CDR3 nucleotides are TGTGCCAGCAGCTTAGCACAGGGGTATACGAACACTGAAGCTTTCTTT.

The chain couples TRBV7-9 to TRBJ1-2, with a weak D call TRBD1 (5 bases). The CDR3 runs to 12 residues. Trimming pared 3 bases from V and 8 bases from J, leaving 10 bases between. CDR1 is SEHNR and CDR2 is FQNEAQ in the germline V gene (reference sequence). The CDR3 loop is CASSFGGYGYTF. In DNA, the CDR3 is TGTGCCAGCAGCTTCGGGGGATACGGCTACACCTTC.

This chain joins TRBV7-9 and TRBJ2-1; the match to TRBD2 covers 10 bases. J was trimmed by 13 bases and V by 1 base; bases with no gene match: 13. The germline V gene has CDR1 SEHNR and CDR2 FQNEAQ (reference sequence). This CDR3 contains 16 residues. CDR3 DNA: TGTGCCAGCAGCTTAGGTGTCGGGACTAGCGAGCGGCCCCAGTTCTTC. It codes for CASSLGVGTSERPQFF.

This chain joins TRBV29-1 and TRBJ1-1; D may be TRBD1 (6 bases). This CDR3 contains 13 residues. V lost 4 bases and J 1 base, leaving 10 bases between the germline ends. CDR1 is SQVTM, CDR2 ANQGSEA, per germline. In nucleotides, the CDR3 is TGCAGCGTTGGAGAGGGACAGAACACTGAAGCTTTCTTT. It specifies CSVGEGQNTEAFF.

Here the CDR3 reads CASSSQGEGYGYTF. The CDR3 nucleotides read TGTGCCAGCAGCTCACAGGGAGAGGGTTATGGCTACACCTTC. The chain employs TRBV5-8 and TRBJ1-2; maybe TRBD1 (6 bases). Germline lookup yields CDR1 SGHTS and CDR2 YDEGEE. The CDR3 loop spans 14 amino acids. Trimming took 3 bases from V and 5 from J, leaving 14 bases between them. Full variable domain (missing parts from reference TRBV5-8 and TRBJ1-2): EAGVTQSPTHLIKTRGQQATLRCSPISGHTSVYWYQQALGLGLQFLLWYDEGEERNRGNFPPRFSGRQFPNYSSELNVNALELEDSALYLCASSSQGEGYGYTFGSGTRLTVV.

The chain is built from TRBV11-2 and TRBJ1-1; possible D gene TRBD1, 6 bases. The CDR3 has 15 amino acids. The germline CDR1 and CDR2 sequences are SGHAT and FQNNGV. Trimming pared 1 base from V and 0 bases from J, leaving 9 bases between. The CDR3 region has the DNA TGTGCCAGCAGCTTAGTAGGGACACTGAACACTGAAGCTTTCTTT. Translated, it gives CASSLVGTLNTEAFF.

The chain joins TRBV19 to TRBJ1-6; the match to TRBD1 covers 7 bases. With V trimmed by 5 bases and J by 3 bases, 7 bases remained unmatched. The CDR3 has 16 residues. Per the germline V gene, CDR1 is LNHDA and CDR2 is SQIVND (reference sequence). This CDR3 reads CASSGDSSFYNSPLHF. In nucleotides, the CDR3 is TGTGCCAGTAGTGGGGACAGCTCCTTCTATAATTCACCCCTCCACTTT. Filled out from reference TRBV19 and TRBJ1-6, the complete variable domain reads DGGITQSPKYLFRKEGQNVTLSCEQNLNHDAMYWYRQDPGQGLRLIYYSQIVNDFQKGDIAEGYSVSREKKESFPLTVTSAQKNPTAFYLCASSGDSSFYNSPLHFGNGTRLTVT.

The sample holds one count of this clone. The sample carries other DNA sequences with the same CDR3. The chain uses TRBV24-1 and TRBJ2-3; TRBD2 is a possible D gene (6 bases). CDR3 length: 15 amino acids. Germline-derived CDR1 and CDR2 are KGHDR and SFDVKD. Trimming cost V 2 bases and J 2 bases, with 10 bases left between them. CDR3 loop: CATSDYGGYTDTQYF. In DNA form, the CDR3 reads TGTGCCACCAGTGATTATGGAGGGTACACAGATACGCAGTATTTT.

This chain links TRBV28 with TRBJ1-6; 8 bases agree with TRBD1. Germline CDR1 is MDHEN and CDR2 is SYDVKM. This CDR3 comprises 16 residues. V shed 7 bases, J shed 3 bases, and the junction held 8 bases outside the gene matches. CDR3 sequence: CASNPGGQGYNSPLHF. The DNA of the CDR3 is TGTGCCAGCAACCCCGGCGGACAGGGCTATAATTCACCCCTCCACTTT.

The chain uses TRBV7-9 and TRBJ1-2; 8 bases align to TRBD1. V shed 5 bases and J 0 bases; nucleotides not matched to a gene: 2. The germline gives CDR1 SEHNR, CDR2 FQNEAQ (reference sequence). The length of the CDR3 is 14 residues. The CDR3 protein is CASSTGQANYGYTF. In nucleotides, the CDR3 is TGTGCCAGCAGCACGGGACAGGCTAACTATGGCTACACCTTC.

This clone came up once. CDR3 sequence: CSASRGQGRETQYF. The CDR3 coding sequence is TGCAGTGCTAGTCGAGGACAGGGCCGGGAGACCCAGTACTTC. The chain joins TRBV20-1 to TRBJ2-5, with TRBD1 matching 8 bases. The V gene end was trimmed by 3 bases and the J gene end by 5 bases; junction bases not matched to a gene: 8. Germline loops: CDR1 DFQATT, CDR2 SNEGSKA (reference sequence). The CDR3 totals 14 residues.

V and J are TRBV24-1 and TRBJ2-1, with 16 nucleotides matching TRBD2. The CDR3 is made up of 19 amino acids. Germline CDR1 KGHDR, CDR2 SFDVKD. V shed 3 bases and J 4 bases; nucleotides not matched to a gene: 8. In DNA, the CDR3 is TGTGCCACCAGTGATCCAGGGACTAGCGGGAGGGGTCGGTACAATGAGCAGTTCTTC. Protein product: CATSDPGTSGRGRYNEQFF.

The genes are TRBV30 and TRBJ1-2, with D perhaps matching TRBD1 (6 bases). Per germline, CDR1 GTSNPN and CDR2 SVGIG (reference sequence). Trimming removed 0 bases at V and 6 bases at J, with 14 bases between. The length of the CDR3 is 14 residues. Here the CDR3 DNA reads TGTGCCTGGAGTGTACTTGGACGGGACAATGGCTACACCTTC. Amino acids: CAWSVLGRDNGYTF.

V and J are TRBV6-2 or TRBV6-3 and TRBJ2-4; D is undetermined. CDR3 length equals 18 residues. Trimming took 2 bases from V and 0 from J, leaving 17 bases between them. Per the germline V gene, CDR1 is MNHEY and CDR2 is SVGEGT. The CDR3 nucleotides are TGTGCCAGCAGTTACCACCGGGTAGCAGATTTAGCCAAAAACATTCAGTACTTC. Its protein product is CASSYHRVADLAKNIQYF.